The 6 T cell receptor beta chains presented below share a single source sample, sequenced in a study of blood T cell repertoires in COVID-19 (dated by TCRdb to about 2020). The method was the immunoSEQ multiplex PCR assay. The table was pulled from immuneACCESS by TCRdb, which kept in-frame rearrangements only. Such tables lose some clones; where checked, under half of the loss comes from unresolved V genes, and the rest has no known cause. The sample contains 70,000 to 90,000 clones, 70% to 85% of them found a single time. Of the sample, 10% to 12% is held by the ten largest clones. Sequenced input: peripheral blood. Source of these receptors: a man aged 70 or older with acute or convalescent COVID-19.

The J gene is TRBJ1-3, the V gene TRBV6-6; no definite D call. CDR1 is MNHNY, CDR2 SVGAGI, per germline (reference sequence). The CDR3 extends over 14 amino acids. Trimming stripped 6 bases from V and 0 bases from J, with 9 bases between. This chain's CDR3 is CASSGLHSGNTIYF. The DNA of the CDR3 is TGTGCCAGCAGCGGACTTCACTCTGGAAACACCATATATTTT.

The chain links TRBV2 to TRBJ2-7, with D possibly matching TRBD1 (6 bases). Deletions cut 7 bases from V and 5 bases from J, with 21 bases between. The CDR3 loop spans 15 amino acids. Germline CDR1 reads SNHLY; CDR2 reads FYNNEI. In DNA, the CDR3 is TGTGCCAGCACCGAAGGGGGAATACGGAGGAACGAGCAGTACGTC. Translation gives CASTEGGIRRNEQYV.

The rearrangement links TRBV6-2 or TRBV6-3 to TRBJ2-2, with 8 bases lining up with TRBD1. Germline CDR1 and CDR2: MNHEY and SVGEGT. The CDR3 is 16 residues long. V dropped 5 bases and J dropped 6; count of bases not matched to a gene: 11. CDR3 nucleotides: TGTGCCAGCAGTACCCAATGGACAGGGAAGGCCGGGGAGCTGTTTTTT. Protein: CASSTQWTGKAGELFF.

J is TRBJ1-1 and V is TRBV28; unclear D gene. Trimming took off 10 bases at V and 3 bases at J, with 9 bases between the two ends. The germline CDR1 and CDR2 sequences are MDHEN and SYDVKM. The CDR3 totals 11 residues. As DNA, the CDR3 is TGTGCCACCCAGTCCCACACTGAAGCTTTCTTT. Translated, it gives CATQSHTEAFF.

This rearrangement joins TRBV5-1 to TRBJ1-1; D possibly corresponds to TRBD1 (5 bases). Trimming left V 0 bases short and J 5 bases short, with 14 bases between. The V gene's germline CDR1 is SGHRS and CDR2 YFSETQ. The CDR3 has 15 residues. The CDR3 DNA reads TGCGCCAGCAGCTTGGTGCAGGGATTGGGGACTGAAGCTTTCTTT. Translation: CASSLVQGLGTEAFF.

The chain couples TRBV6-4 to TRBJ2-1, with TRBD2 matching 11 bases. CDR3 length equals 16 residues. Trimming removed 4 bases from V and 3 bases from J; junction bases left unmatched: 5. Germline CDR1 and CDR2: MRHNA and SNTAGT. DNA of the CDR3: TGTGCCAGCAGTGTTTCTAGCGGGGGGTTCTACAATGAGCAGTTCTTC. Translated: CASSVSSGGFYNEQFF.